This record looks at one T cell receptor beta chain sequence and its context. Its antigen target is currently unknown. No base qualities exist here, and no much larger clone lies one base off it. The CDR1 and CDR2 encoded by the germline V gene are ENHRY and SYGVKD. V sheds 7 bases and J sheds 2 bases, leaving 4 bases between their ends. Reading from cysteine to phenylalanine, the CDR3 counts 11 amino acids. The retained sequence is limited to the CDR3, 33 bases, with the frame set at the first base. These data come from a study of cytomegalovirus exposure and HLA in healthy donors (TCRdb year 2017). A note on the overall study: An earlier analysis of some 600 of the donors reported around 280 Gb of sequence data and 117 million unique TCR beta sequences obtained from 150 million to 200 million T cells. An early release that covered 500 to 800 HLA-typed donors contained around 300 gigabases of sequencing data and 70 million to 100 million unique TCR sequences. Of the approximately 400 genotyped donors, about 80% fell in the genetic ancestry cluster associated with self-reported Caucasian donors. The study aimed to test whether signatures of past pathogen exposure could be identified by cataloging public T cell receptors. Using immunosequencing, the study profiled T cell repertoires from 500 to 800 subjects and related those repertoires to cytomegalovirus serostatus. Besides the first cohort of 500 to 700 subjects, a separate validation cohort made up of around 120 different subjects was used. High-throughput TCR immunosequencing, statistical association of individual TCRs with disease status, and machine learning were combined to predict cytomegalovirus infection status. A later analysis re-examined previously published TCR beta repertoires from several hundred donors and added high-resolution HLA genotyping to investigate patterns of TCR occurrence. Rather than drawing on any new phenotypic data, the later analysis identified candidate immune exposures from TCR beta sequences and the way those sequences occurred across donors. To decide whether each TCR beta V gene segment behaved as functional or pseudogenic, an earlier analysis of 587 of the donors relied on high-throughput TCR beta sequencing. Alongside the repertoire data, information on donor age, sex, ethnicity and CMV serostatus was compiled. Genome-wide SNP genotypes for about 65% of the 666 donors were used in a later genetic analysis, which treated that subset as a discovery cohort. Every repertoire in the discovery cohort had been generated on one and the same sequencing platform. HLA typing covered class I and class II loci at four-digit resolution. Typing coverage varied by locus: about 620-630 donors for A, B, C, DRB1 and DQB1; about 520 for DQA1; more than 600 for DPA1; approximately 490 for DPB1. A handful of DR-DQ haplotypes were handled as single units for association and clustering because linkage in the cohort was strong. Across approximately 420 genotyped donors of the cohort, an average of approximately 220,000 unique TCR beta nucleotide sequences per donor were sequenced, and 15% to 20% of those sequences were non-productive. General findings and caveats noted by the study authors: Presence/absence analyses assumed roughly uniform sequencing depth across donors, an assumption that may not hold. A later analysis reported that several top co-occurrence clusters appeared linked to parvovirus B19, influenza, CMV and Epstein-Barr virus. According to a later genetic analysis, donors in an Asian-associated ancestry cluster had fewer N-insertions in productive TCRs than the approximately 610-donor mean. According to a later analysis, most CMV-associated TCR beta chains appeared to be HLA-restricted, and the HLA associations seemed to be driven largely by CMV exposure. It was suggested by the authors that the approach could potentially be generalized to other disease states and immunological phenotypes. Because some donors lacked HLA typing at each locus, the association tests relied only on the typed subset. The earlier analysis of nearly 600 of the donors excluded some 16 rarely observed V segments, including chromosome 9 orphons, because counts were too low. In this cohort, only TCR beta chains were sequenced, and detectable features were limited by the absence of alpha or paired-chain data. A group of highly shared sequence variants was considered likely to be a technical artifact of the sequencing pipeline. A later analysis associated 17,000 or so TCR beta sequences with specific HLA alleles at a false discovery rate of 0.05. The study gave a list of over 150 TCR beta chains associated with cytomegalovirus. Correlated functional status among segregating V segments might be attributable to linkage disequilibrium, but an unknown experimental factor could not be ruled out. V-gene and J-gene trimming of TCR beta chains was associated with a missense DCLRE1C variant in a later genetic analysis, and the association was replicated in an independent cohort. Because the 87-base-pair reads could not distinguish some IMGT-functional V segments, including TRBV6-2 and TRBV6-3, those segments were excluded. The classifier was reported to diagnose cytomegalovirus status with high specificity and sensitivity in both the original cohort and the validation cohort. Three of the identified cytomegalovirus-associated TCR beta chains were confirmed in vitro to be specific for cytomegalovirus antigens. Compared with equally common non-associated chains, HLA-associated TCR beta chains in a later analysis were more clonally expanded and had lower generation probabilities. Across donors, most TCR sequences were observed very rarely, whereas some public TCRs were present in many individuals. The only immune exposure information available for the cohort was CMV serostatus. In a later analysis, the rate of TCR association differed among HLA loci, with DRB1 alleles having the most associated TCRs and HLA-C alleles having the fewest. Strong co-occurrence of HLA alleles, especially DR and DQ, made assigning TCR associations to individual alleles difficult. An earlier analysis of approximately 570 of the donors showed that most TCR beta V segments appeared in productive rearrangements either about 90% or about 30% of the time, which broadly matched IMGT annotations. A further reported finding was that TCR beta sequences accurately predicted the HLA-A and HLA-B alleles for most subjects in the first cohort.

The cohort comprised under 700 healthy bone marrow donors. At the time of sampling, every cohort member was nominally healthy, though immune exposures that went unrecorded were likely present. Of the 690 or so cohort members, some 270 had positive CMV serostatus and 352 had negative CMV serostatus, and CMV serostatus was not recorded for the donor. A peripheral blood sample was collected from each donor, and TCR beta sequencing was performed on peripheral blood mononuclear cells. Genomic DNA was extracted from the blood cell samples with the Qiagen DNeasy Blood Extraction Kit. Library preparation employed the immunoSEQ multiplex PCR assay. For the multiplex PCR, a mixture combining 60 forward primers for TCR Vbeta segments and 13 reverse primers for TCR Jbeta segments was used. The CDR3 region of rearranged TCR beta genes was amplified from genomic DNA with a multiplex PCR assay. On the Illumina HiSeq System, the amplified TCR beta libraries were sequenced as 87-base-pair reads. Turning to the authors' computational methods: A later analysis counted around 72 million unique TCR beta chains across the 640 or so repertoires, and 10 million to 12 million of these chains were shared by at least two donors. Raw reads were error-corrected and collapsed into unique sequences by a nearest-neighbor algorithm in which closely related sequences were merged to remove PCR and sequencing errors. CDR3 sequences were aligned to IMGT reference sequences to assign V, D and J gene segments. For a sequence to be retained, at least a six-nucleotide match to both a V gene segment and a J gene segment was required. A rearrangement counted as productive if the CDR3 had no stop codons and remained in frame with V and J, and every other rearrangement counted as non-productive. Following IMGT convention, CDR3 was defined as the stretch from the second conserved V-encoded cysteine to the conserved J-encoded phenylalanine. In an earlier analysis of around 540 of the donors, sequences lacking an unambiguous match to a single V gene segment were excluded. In an earlier analysis of some 590 of the donors, V segments were called functional above 56.7% productive rearrangements and were called segregating when the between-donor standard deviation exceeded 5%. A statistical classification framework was built for diagnosing cytomegalovirus status from the catalog of TCR beta chain sequences. V and J gene assignment, in a later analysis, came from comparing TCR nucleotide sequences with IMGT/GENE-DB human TR gene sequences. A later analysis assigned CDR3 sequences and most-parsimonious VDJ recombination scenarios with the TCRdist pipeline. In a later analysis, each TCR beta chain was defined by its CDR3 amino acid sequence together with its V-gene family, and reads without a unique V-gene family were excluded. To address suspected cross-contamination and a sequencing artifact, a later analysis removed a few hundred highly shared, low-generation-probability nucleotide sequences. In a later analysis, a clonal expansion index was calculated for each public chain from normalized within-repertoire ranks of inferred template counts. In a later analysis, generation probabilities were computed with a VDJ recombination model fitted to out-of-frame rearrangements, and the resulting probabilities were checked against IGoR. In a later analysis, TCR-TCR, TCR-HLA and TCR-CMV co-occurrence was scored with hypergeometric tests, and a repertoire-size bias correction was applied to TCR pairs. In a later analysis, false discovery rates were estimated by permuting HLA or CMV assignments 20 times. A later analysis grouped co-occurring TCRs with DBSCAN, adding TCRdist sequence similarity when clustering within HLA-allele-positive subsets. Repertoires with fewer than 30,000 or more than 120,000 public chains were left out of co-occurrence clustering, as were about 5 repertoires with anomalous nucleotide sharing. TCRdb mirrors the immuneACCESS table, restricted to in-frame sequences. Some clones are absent from its copies; in checked studies, under half trace to an unresolved V gene, and the reason for the others is unknown. Clone size and the V and J calls come from that table; the DNA yielded D and trimming. The sample profile shows 130,000 to 150,000 clones; 73% of them were found once. The ten largest account for 13% to 15% of the sample.

The source of this sequence is a human donor in good health. Sequences were obtained from PBMCs. The rearranged segments are TRBV10-3 and TRBJ2-3; the D gene identity is not certain. The CDR3 has the sequence CAIILTDTQYF. The sequenced DNA: TGTGCCATCATCCTCACAGATACGCAGTATTTT.